The source of this TCR beta chain is a study of T cells in Graves' hyperthyroidism and ophthalmopathy. Germline V gene sequence: CDR1 SNHLY, CDR2 FYNNEI. Trimming left V 6 bases short and J 1 base short, with 9 bases between. The CDR3 sequence is 13 residues long. Study observations and caveats: Blood shared most expanded thyroid clonotypes above 0.001.

Comment on this clonotype: Antigen specificity is unknown.

Amplified TCR beta CDR3 regions derived from RNA transcripts. With the HTBI primer set, the TCR CDR3 went through a first round of RT-PCR. TCRdb re-called the multiplex PCR reads with MiXCR, one entry per CDR3 protein. The sample holds about 250,000 distinct CDR3 sequences, approximately 14% seen once. Each patient was aged 18 to 65 and had newly diagnosed hyperthyroidism of under 2 months' duration. The study based diagnoses on clinical symptoms, serum thyroxine and TRAb, thyroid ultrasound and orbital computed tomography. This blood was taken when hyperthyroidism was first diagnosed, before any ophthalmopathy symptoms existed.

What was sequenced was blood. The rearrangement uses TRBV2 and TRBJ1-2; unclear D gene. This TCR came from a woman aged 45-59 years with Graves' hyperthyroidism that later progressed to Graves' ophthalmopathy. CDR3 region: CASRQDNNYGYTF. In DNA, the CDR3 is TGTGCCAGCAGGCAAGATAATAACTATGGCTACACCTTC.